This T cell receptor (beta chain) comes out of a study of early T cells in non-severe SARS-CoV-2 infection. In the study overall: Chains were not paired, and sequencing was done on bulk RNA from unsorted whole blood.

Comment on this clonotype: The antigen remains undetermined.

Unique molecular identifiers were attached to individual cDNA molecules. One entry per CDR3 protein results from TCRdb running MiXCR on the 5' RACE reads. The sample includes about 60,000 distinct CDR3 sequences, 18% of them seen just once. General study results and limits: Clonotype matching in VDJdb favored anti-spike CD8 responses and did not capture private and CD4 specificities.

The germline CDR1 and CDR2 sequences are MDHEN and SYDVKM. The CDR3 consists of 11 residues. V was trimmed by 3 bases and J by 13 bases, leaving 12 bases between them. Here the sequenced sample was whole blood, taken at baseline. This receptor was identified in an adult who was a healthcare worker with PCR-confirmed SARS-CoV-2 infection or an uninfected control (not recorded which). This sequence joins TRBV28 and TRBJ1-2; D is ambiguous. CDR3 in amino acids: CASSFGRFATF. The CDR3 nucleotides are TGTGCCAGCAGTTTCGGACGCTTCGCCACCTTC.